These T cell receptor beta chains were read from a single sample in a study of beta chain features in type 1 diabetes. Here immunoSEQ multiplex PCR was the method, and the copy in TCRdb shows in-frame clones only, minus some. The sample consists of 300,000 to 350,000 clones, about 13% of them appearing once. The sequenced sample consisted of naive CD4+ T cells from blood. The receptor source for this set is a woman under 30 with type 1 diabetes. Each CDR3 is given with its conserved first and last residue. The D gene is left open where the match is weak. Clone size is shown for a subset of rows, as once, few, many or a class of expanded clone.

V gene,D gene,J gene,CDR3 length,clone size,CDR3 DNA,CDR3 protein
TRBV4-3,TRBD1,TRBJ1-2,16,.,TGCGCCAGCAGCCAAGTTCTGGGATCAGGGGGGTATGGCTACACCTTC,CASSQVLGSGGYGYTF
TRBV28,.,TRBJ2-7,17,.,TGTGCCAGCAGTCCGGCCGAGGGGGGGAGAGAGGTCTACGAGCAGTACTTC,CASSPAEGGREVYEQYF
TRBV9,TRBD2,TRBJ2-5,17,.,TGTGCCAGCAGCCCAAGACTAGCGGGAGTGCGGCAAGAGACCCAGTACTTC,CASSPRLAGVRQETQYF
TRBV28,.,TRBJ1-5,14,.,TGTGCCAGCAAGGGTGGGCAGGGTGGTCAGCCCCAGCATTTT,CASKGGQGGQPQHF
TRBV5-1,.,TRBJ2-1,11,.,TGCGCCAGCAGCTTGGTCGGTGAGCAGTTCTTC,CASSLVGEQFF
TRBV19,.,TRBJ1-2,14,.,TGTGCCAGTAGTTTAGACGACAGAGTCTATGGCTACACCTTC,CASSLDDRVYGYTF
TRBV5-1,TRBD2,TRBJ2-1,16,.,TGCGCCAGCAGCTTGGGGCTAGCGGATAATTACAATGAGCAGTTCTTC,CASSLGLADNYNEQFF
TRBV9,.,TRBJ1-1,14,few,TGTGCCAGCAGCCTCCAGACAGTTAACACTGAAGCTTTCTTT,CASSLQTVNTEAFF
TRBV27,TRBD2,TRBJ2-5,18,.,TGTGCCAGCAGTTTACGACTAGCGGAGGCCCGACGGGGAGAGACCCAGTACTTC,CASSLRLAEARRGETQYF
TRBV19,.,TRBJ2-5,14,few,TGTGCCAGTAGATCGGAGGGAGCGGTAAAAACCCAGTACTTC,CASRSEGAVKTQYF
TRBV29-1,TRBD2,TRBJ2-1,14,few,TGCAGCGTTGGCCCGGGACTAGCCTACAATGAGCAGTTCTTC,CSVGPGLAYNEQFF
TRBV28,TRBD1,TRBJ2-7,14,few,TGTGCCAGCAGTTTCTCCGACAGGGGTGACGAGCAGTACTTC,CASSFSDRGDEQYF
TRBV11-3,.,TRBJ2-1,12,few,TGTGCCAGCAGCTTAGGGGGAGAGGTGCAGTTCTTC,CASSLGGEVQFF
TRBV27,TRBD1,TRBJ2-5,16,few,TGTGCCAGCAGTCGACTGGGACAGGGGGAGAAAGAGACCCAGTACTTC,CASSRLGQGEKETQYF
TRBV5-4,TRBD2,TRBJ2-1,20,few,TGTGCCAGCAGTACCGCCGGCAGGGGACTAGCGGGACCAGGAGGCAATGAGCAGTTCTTC,CASSTAGRGLAGPGGNEQFF
TRBV13,.,TRBJ2-3,16,.,TGTGCCAGCAGCTTAGCGGCAGGCGTTTACACAGATACGCAGTATTTT,CASSLAAGVYTDTQYF
TRBV5-6,.,TRBJ2-5,15,few,TGTGCCAGCAGCTTGGTCTCACAGGGTAAAGAGACCCAGTACTTC,CASSLVSQGKETQYF
TRBV7-9,.,TRBJ1-1,13,.,TGTGCCAGCAGCTTTCAGGAAAACACTGAAGCTTTCTTT,CASSFQENTEAFF
TRBV25-1,TRBD1,TRBJ2-3,15,.,TGTGCCAGCAGCCCCCGACAGGGTAGGGCAGATACGCAGTATTTT,CASSPRQGRADTQYF
TRBV7-8,.,TRBJ1-2,14,few,TGTGCCAGCAGCTTATTGGACAAGGGCTATGGCTACACCTTC,CASSLLDKGYGYTF
TRBV29-1,.,TRBJ2-3,14,few,TGCAGCGTTTGGGCCGGTATTCACACAGATACGCAGTATTTT,CSVWAGIHTDTQYF
TRBV6-5,TRBD1,TRBJ2-5,12,few,TGTGCCACCAGACAGGGCCAAGAGACCCAGTACTTC,CATRQGQETQYF
TRBV4-3,.,TRBJ2-1,16,.,TGCGCCAGCAGCCTACAGGCGCACCGAATCTACAATGAGCAGTTCTTC,CASSLQAHRIYNEQFF
TRBV5-4,.,TRBJ2-5,13,few,TGTGCCAGCAGCCGGTCGAGTCCGGAGACCCAGTACTTC,CASSRSSPETQYF
TRBV5-1,TRBD2,TRBJ2-3,15,few,TGCGCCAGCAGCACCCTAGCGGGGACCACAGATACGCAGTATTTT,CASSTLAGTTDTQYF
TRBV28,.,TRBJ2-4,15,.,TGTGCCAGCAGGGGGAGGCCCATAGCCAAAAACATTCAGTACTTC,CASRGRPIAKNIQYF
TRBV5-4,TRBD1,TRBJ2-6,18,.,TGTGCCAGCAGCCGGCCGGGACAGGGGTCGACAGGGGCCAACGTCCTGACTTTC,CASSRPGQGSTGANVLTF
TRBV5-1,TRBD1,TRBJ2-1,17,few,TGCGCCAGCAGCTCTTTTACAGGGGGCTTCTCCTACAATGAGCAGTTCTTC,CASSSFTGGFSYNEQFF
TRBV7-9,TRBD1,TRBJ1-2,13,.,TGTGCCAGCAGCCAGATTAACAGGGGTGGCTACACCTTC,CASSQINRGGYTF
TRBV7-9,.,TRBJ1-5,12,few,TGTGCCAGCAGCTTAGTCGGGCAGCCCCAGCATTTT,CASSLVGQPQHF
TRBV30,.,TRBJ1-5,14,.,TGTGCCTGGAGTAGGGACAATGTTAATCAGCCCCAGCATTTT,CAWSRDNVNQPQHF
TRBV7-2,TRBD2,TRBJ2-5,15,.,TGTGCCACCCGAACCCGAGCAACTAGCGGGGAGACCCAGTACTTC,CATRTRATSGETQYF
TRBV11-3,TRBD2,TRBJ2-3,17,.,TGTGCCAGCAGCTCTCCCCTAGGACTAGCGGGAGTTGATACGCAGTATTTT,CASSSPLGLAGVDTQYF
TRBV30,.,TRBJ1-1,13,.,TGTGCCTGGAGCAGAGGTATAGACACTGAAGCTTTCTTT,CAWSRGIDTEAFF
TRBV30,TRBD1,TRBJ1-5,20,.,TGTGCCTGGAGTGCCCTCGGCGCAGGGGGCGTATCCGCTCGAAATCAGCCCCAGCATTTT,CAWSALGAGGVSARNQPQHF
TRBV18,.,TRBJ2-1,16,few,TGTGCCAGCTCACCGAACCGACAGAGCTCCTACAATGAGCAGTTCTTC,CASSPNRQSSYNEQFF
TRBV5-1,TRBD1,TRBJ2-2,16,few,TGCGCCAGCAGTACAGGGGCCGTCGGTGTCACCGGGGAGCTGTTTTTT,CASSTGAVGVTGELFF
TRBV11-2,.,TRBJ2-5,15,.,TGTGCCAGCAGCTGGGCGGGATCCCTCCAAGAGACCCAGTACTTC,CASSWAGSLQETQYF
TRBV5-1,.,TRBJ1-1,13,.,TGCGCCAGCAGCTTAGCGGAGAACACTGAAGCTTTCTTT,CASSLAENTEAFF
TRBV6-5,.,TRBJ2-7,12,.,TGTGCCAGCAGCCTAACAGGATACGAGCAGTACTTC,CASSLTGYEQYF
TRBV11-3,.,TRBJ2-1,14,few,TGTGCCAGCAGCTTTGGAGGGAGCAGGAATGAGCAGTTCTTC,CASSFGGSRNEQFF
TRBV25-1,TRBD1,TRBJ1-2,15,.,TGTGCCAGCAGTCCCCGGGACAGGGGCCCGTATGGCTACACCTTC,CASSPRDRGPYGYTF
TRBV18,.,TRBJ2-5,15,.,TGTGCCAGCTCACCACCCGACAGGTCACAAGAGACCCAGTACTTC,CASSPPDRSQETQYF
TRBV5-1,.,TRBJ1-1,16,.,TGCGCCAGCAGCTTGGAGGCAGGCGCCGTGAACACTGAAGCTTTCTTT,CASSLEAGAVNTEAFF
TRBV7-2,TRBD1,TRBJ1-5,15,few,TGTGCCAGCAGCGCTGACAGGGGGAGCAATCAGCCCCAGCATTTT,CASSADRGSNQPQHF
TRBV28,TRBD1,TRBJ2-7,14,.,TGTGCCAGCAGTTTAGAGGACAGGGTACAGGGGCAGTACTTC,CASSLEDRVQGQYF
TRBV28,TRBD2,TRBJ2-7,15,few,TGTGCCAGCAGTTTAGGATCCAGCGGGACTGAAGAGCAGTACTTC,CASSLGSSGTEEQYF
TRBV10-3,TRBD1,TRBJ2-4,14,few,TGTGCCATAGGGACAGGGGGTGCCAAAAACATTCAGTACTTC,CAIGTGGAKNIQYF
TRBV2,.,TRBJ2-5,14,few,TGTGCCAGCAGCACCGGGCCGCCAGGGTGGACCCAGTACTTC,CASSTGPPGWTQYF
TRBV6-6,.,TRBJ2-7,13,.,TGTGCCAGCAGTCCCCCCCTGTCCTACGAGCAGTACTTC,CASSPPLSYEQYF
TRBV29-1,.,TRBJ1-1,17,few,TGCAGCGTTGATCAGGGAATACGCGACCTACGGAACACTGAAGCTTTCTTT,CSVDQGIRDLRNTEAFF
TRBV2,.,TRBJ1-1,16,few,TGTGCCAGCAGGGAATGGAGGGGAACTATGAACACTGAAGCTTTCTTT,CASREWRGTMNTEAFF
TRBV11-3,.,TRBJ1-1,12,few,TGTGCCAGCAGCTTAATTCCCTCTGAAGCTTTCTTT,CASSLIPSEAFF
TRBV2,TRBD1,TRBJ1-1,14,.,TGTGCCAGCAGCGACGACAGGGGGCCAGGGGAAGCTTTCTTT,CASSDDRGPGEAFF
TRBV18,.,TRBJ2-1,17,few,TGTGCCAGCTCACGCGGTGGCGGGTCCTTTTCCTACAATGAGCAGTTCTTC,CASSRGGGSFSYNEQFF
TRBV5-6,TRBD1,TRBJ2-1,15,few,TGTGCCAGCAGCCCGGACAGGGTCGCCTACAATGAGCAGTTCTTC,CASSPDRVAYNEQFF
TRBV9,TRBD2,TRBJ2-4,14,.,TGTGCCAGCAGCGTAGGGGTGGGGGGGGACATTCAGTACTTC,CASSVGVGGDIQYF
TRBV29-1,.,TRBJ2-1,11,many,TGCAGCGTTGAGAAACGGGTTGAGCAGTTCTTC,CSVEKRVEQFF
TRBV2,TRBD1,TRBJ1-5,14,few,TGTGCCAGCAGCCCAACAGGGGAGGTTCAGCCCCAGCATTTT,CASSPTGEVQPQHF